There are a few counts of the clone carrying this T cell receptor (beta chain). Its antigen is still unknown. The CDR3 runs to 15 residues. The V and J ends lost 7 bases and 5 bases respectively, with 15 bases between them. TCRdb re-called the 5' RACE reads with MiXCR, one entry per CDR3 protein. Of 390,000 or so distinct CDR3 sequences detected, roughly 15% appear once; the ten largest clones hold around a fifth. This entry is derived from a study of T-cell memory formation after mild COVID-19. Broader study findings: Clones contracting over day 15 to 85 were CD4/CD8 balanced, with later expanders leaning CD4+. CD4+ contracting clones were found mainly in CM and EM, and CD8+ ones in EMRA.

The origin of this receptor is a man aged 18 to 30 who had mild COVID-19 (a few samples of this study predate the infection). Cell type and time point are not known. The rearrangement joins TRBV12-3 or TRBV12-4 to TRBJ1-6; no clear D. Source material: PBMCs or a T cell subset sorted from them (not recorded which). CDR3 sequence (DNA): TGTGCCAGCACGTCAGGCCCACCCGATAATTCACCCCTCCACTTT. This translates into CASTSGPPDNSPLHF.